A single sample is the source of the 32 T cell receptor beta chains below, sequenced in a study of blood T cells in healthy people across ages. A J-beta primer mix and a sample-barcoded 5' primer were used in a second PCR of roughly 6 to 12 cycles. TCRdb reprocessed the 5' RACE reads with MiXCR, giving one entry per CDR3 protein. The repertoire holds about 1,500,000 distinct CDR3 sequences, with roughly 27% as singletons. The source material was blood. The receptor set was obtained from a woman aged 25 to 39 in good health.

As concerns this clonotype: An end of the junction differs from the germline gene, which may be a read error. The chain employs TRBV7-2 and TRBJ2-1; a possible D gene is TRBD2 (5 bases). Per germline, CDR1 SGHTA and CDR2 FQGNSA. This CDR3 has 14 amino acids. The CDR3 loop reads CASSSPSPYNERFF. For the CDR3, the DNA is TGTGCCAGCAGCTCGCCTAGCCCTTACAATGAGCGGTTCTTC.

This clonotype was observed a handful of times. V and J are TRBV11-2 and TRBJ1-6; the D is unclear. V lost 0 bases and J lost 9, with 9 bases in between. This CDR3 region has 14 residues. From germline, CDR1 is SGHAT and CDR2 FQNNGV. The DNA of the CDR3 is TGTGCCAGCAGCTTAGATCTGAAGTCTTCACCCCTCCACTTT. This translates into CASSLDLKSSPLHF. The entire variable domain, with the rest obtained from reference TRBV11-2 and TRBJ1-6, is as follows: EAGVAQSPRYKIIEKRQSVAFWCNPISGHATLYWYQQILGQGPKLLIQFQNNGVVDDSQLPKDRFSAERLKGVDSTLKIQPAKLEDSAVYLCASSLDLKSSPLHFGNGTRLTVT.

With regard to this clonotype: An end of the junction differs from the germline gene, which may be a read error. The chain recombines TRBV4-3 with TRBJ1-4, with 8 bases matching TRBD1. The CDR3 covers 16 residues. The germline CDR1 and CDR2 sequences are LGHNA and YSLEER. Written as DNA, the CDR3 is TGCCCCAGCAGCCCGAACCACAGGGGGGTCGTGGAAAAACTGTTTTTT. It yields the protein CPSSPNHRGVVEKLFF.

The V call is TRBV28, the J call TRBJ2-3; D is undetermined. The germline V gene encodes CDR1 MDHEN and CDR2 SYDVKM. V lost 4 bases, J lost 2 bases, and 10 bases lay in between. This CDR3 spans 14 amino acids. The CDR3 protein is CASSSQLTTDTQYF. For the CDR3, the DNA is TGTGCCAGCAGTTCCCAGCTGACCACAGATACGCAGTATTTT.

This clonotype was seen at least ten times. The V and J genes are TRBV9 and TRBJ2-5, with D possibly matching TRBD2 (6 bases). V lost 0 bases and J 2 bases, leaving 14 bases between the germline ends. Germline loops: CDR1 SGDLS, CDR2 YYNGEE. The CDR3 sequence is 16 residues long. The CDR3 DNA reads as TGTGCCAGCAGCGTAGCTGGAATAGCGGCTCAAGAGACCCAGTACTTC. Its protein is CASSVAGIAAQETQYF. The whole variable domain, filled in from reference TRBV9 and TRBJ2-5, reads DSGVTQTPKHLITATGQRVTLRCSPRSGDLSVYWYQQSLDQGLQFLIQYYNGEERAKGNILERFSAQQFPDLHSELNLSSLELGDSALYFCASSVAGIAAQETQYFGPGTRLLVL.

Regarding this clonotype: This could be a read error, since a much larger clone is one nucleotide away. The chain joins TRBV7-2 to TRBJ2-1, with 7 bases that match TRBD1. The CDR3 is 13 residues long. The germline V gene encodes CDR1 SGHTA and CDR2 FQGNSA. CDR3 sequence reads: CSSSLETGNEQFF. CDR3 sequence (DNA): TGTTCCAGCAGCTTAGAGACAGGGAATGAGCAGTTCTTC.

A few counts support this clonotype. The chain's CDR3 is CASAYRKPHEKLFF. CDR3 sequence (DNA): TGTGCCAGCGCCTACAGGAAACCTCATGAAAAACTGTTTTTT. This rearrangement joins TRBV6-1 to TRBJ1-4, with D possibly being TRBD1 (5 bases). Germline CDR1 MNHNS, CDR2 SASEGT. The CDR3 has 14 residues. The V end was cut by 8 bases, the J end by 6 bases, with 16 bases between.

In its sample, this clonotype was seen a few times. This chain connects TRBV6-1 to TRBJ1-1; TRBD1 aligns across 8 bases. J gave up 0 bases and V 1 base, and 4 bases lay outside the gene matches. There are 16 residues in the CDR3. Germline lookup yields CDR1 MNHNS and CDR2 SASEGT. CDR3 in amino acids: CASSEGTGLMNTEAFF. CDR3 DNA sequence: TGTGCCAGCAGTGAAGGGACAGGGCTAATGAACACTGAAGCTTTCTTT.

This clonotype was detected many times. The rearrangement links TRBV5-6 to TRBJ2-7; 12 bases map to TRBD2. This CDR3 contains 17 residues. Germline values: CDR1 SGHDT, CDR2 YYEEEE. V lost 6 bases to trimming and J lost 9 bases; unmatched junction nucleotides: 19. DNA for the CDR3: TGTGCCAGCACCCACCGCGGGACTAGCGGGTCGAACACGGGGCAGTACTTC. Translating it yields CASTHRGTSGSNTGQYF.

This chain connects TRBV20-1 to TRBJ2-5, with D maybe TRBD2 (6 bases). The germline gives CDR1 DFQATT, CDR2 SNEGSKA (reference sequence). The CDR3 has 14 residues. V gave up 1 base and J gave up 5 bases, with 14 bases separating them. The CDR3 coding sequence is TGCAGTGCTAGAGTAGGAGGGGTTTTGGAGACCCAGTACTTC. It codes for CSARVGGVLETQYF.

This clonotype was detected ten times or more. This sequence joins TRBV6-2 or TRBV6-3 and TRBJ2-7; 13 positions match TRBD2. V lost 3 bases to trimming and J lost 7 bases; unmatched junction nucleotides: 6. The CDR3 loop spans 15 amino acids. Germline loops: CDR1 MNHEY, CDR2 SVGEGT. The DNA for the CDR3 is TGTGCCAGCAGTTATGAACCGGGACTAGCGGGGGAGCAGTACTTC. Encoded protein: CASSYEPGLAGEQYF.

V is TRBV20-1 and J is TRBJ1-1; D not certain. CDR3 length: 12 amino acids. Germline V gives CDR1 DFQATT, CDR2 SNEGSKA (reference sequence). Trimming took off 6 bases at V and 1 base at J, with 9 bases between the two ends. The CDR3 bases are TGCAGTGCCCCAGACGGGAACACTGAAGCTTTCTTT. This codes for CSAPDGNTEAFF.

The J gene is TRBJ1-1, the V gene TRBV18; D is possibly TRBD1 (6 bases). The CDR3 runs to 13 residues. V was shortened by 3 bases and J by 6 bases, with 11 bases between the two germline ends. Germline loops: CDR1 KGHSH, CDR2 LQKENI. CDR3 bases: TGTGCCAGCTCACCGAACAGGGATGCTGAAGCTTTCTTT. This sequence encodes CASSPNRDAEAFF.

This chain joins TRBV28 and TRBJ1-4, with 12 bases identical to TRBD1. Looked up from germline, CDR1 is MDHEN and CDR2 is SYDVKM. Losses at the gene ends were 3 bases for V and 8 bases for J; bases not matched to a gene: 4. The CDR3 length is 15 residues. The DNA of the CDR3 is TGTGCCAGCAGTTTGGGGACAGGGGGCAACGAAAAACTGTTTTTT. Amino acids: CASSLGTGGNEKLFF.

This clonotype was counted a few times. A much larger clonotype is one base distant, so this may be a read error. The rearrangement uses TRBV29-1 and TRBJ2-1, with D possibly called TRBD1 or TRBD2 (5 bases each). CDR1 and CDR2 (germline): SQVTM, ANQGSEA. CDR3 size: 14 residues. The CDR3 nucleotides are TGCAGCGTGGGGGTAGACCCCTCCTACAATGAGCGGTTCTTC. As protein: CSVGVDPSYNERFF.

J is TRBJ1-3 and V is TRBV7-2; 8 nucleotides match TRBD1. The CDR3 totals 13 residues. With V trimmed by 10 bases and J by 3 bases, 5 bases remained unmatched. The germline V gene has CDR1 SGHTA and CDR2 FQGNSA. The CDR3 bases are TGTGCCACTTCGACAGGGGATGGAAACACCATATATTTT. Protein product: CATSTGDGNTIYF.

V and J are TRBV12-3 or TRBV12-4 and TRBJ2-2; 7 bases fit TRBD1. The CDR3 extends over 16 amino acids. V shed 3 bases and J 2 bases; nucleotides not matched to a gene: 6. CDR3 region: CASSFFRDSNTGELFF. In nucleotides, the CDR3 is TGTGCCAGCAGTTTTTTCAGGGACAGCAACACCGGGGAGCTGTTTTTT.

The chain links TRBV2 to TRBJ2-5; D unresolved. This CDR3 is 16 amino acids long. Germline values: CDR1 SNHLY, CDR2 FYNNEI. Trimming shortened V by 4 bases and J by 2 bases, and 17 bases separated the two germline ends. The CDR3 sequence: CASSVTSDGEQETQYF. CDR3 coding DNA: TGTGCCAGCAGTGTTACCTCCGACGGTGAACAAGAGACCCAGTACTTC.

V and J are TRBV28 and TRBJ1-1; D gene uncertain. CDR3 length equals 14 residues. The V and J ends lost 6 bases and 8 bases respectively, with 19 bases between them. Per germline, CDR1 MDHEN and CDR2 SYDVKM. Here the CDR3 reads CASSTPGPNFEAFF. CDR3 nucleotide sequence: TGTGCCAGCAGCACCCCTGGGCCAAACTTCGAAGCTTTCTTT.

This clonotype was recorded many times. The V call is TRBV15, the J call TRBJ2-6; D unresolved. The germline V gene encodes CDR1 LNHNV and CDR2 YYDKDF (reference sequence). The V end was cut by 4 bases, the J end by 0 bases, with 19 bases between. The CDR3 is 19 amino acids. The chain's CDR3 is CATSTGRWQRTSGANVLTF. CDR3 in DNA: TGTGCCACCAGCACCGGCCGGTGGCAGCGAACCTCTGGGGCCAACGTCCTGACTTTC.

This clonotype was counted at least ten times. CDR3 in amino acids: CASSPRGLEHEQFF. CDR3 DNA sequence: TGTGCCAGCAGCCCCCGTGGACTAGAACATGAGCAGTTCTTC. J is TRBJ2-1 and V is TRBV5-5; 7 positions agree with TRBD2. The CDR3 consists of 14 residues. Germline CDR1 and CDR2: SGHKS and YYEKEE (reference sequence). J lost 8 bases, V lost 4 bases, and 9 bases had no gene match.

The J gene is TRBJ1-4, the V gene TRBV18; D is perhaps TRBD1 (6 bases). Trimming took off 1 base at V and 6 bases at J, with 12 bases between the two ends. Per germline, CDR1 KGHSH and CDR2 LQKENI. This CDR3 has 15 residues. CDR3 DNA: TGTGCCAGCTCACCACAACAGGGTTTTGATGAAAAACTGTTTTTT. This gives the protein CASSPQQGFDEKLFF.

This clonotype turned up a few times. The chain uses TRBV5-6 and TRBJ2-7; 10 positions agree with TRBD1. Trimming took 4 bases from V and 3 from J; bases not matched to a gene: 7. CDR3 length equals 15 residues. Germline assignment: CDR1 SGHDT and CDR2 YYEEEE. The CDR3 sequence is CASSPGQGTLYEQYF. CDR3 DNA: TGTGCCAGCAGCCCGGGACAGGGGACCCTCTACGAGCAGTACTTC.

This clonotype was recorded once. The rearrangement links TRBV10-3 to TRBJ1-1; D gene unclear. The CDR3 has 13 residues. Germline-derived CDR1 and CDR2 are ENHRY and SYGVKD. Trimming took off 6 bases at V and 0 bases at J, with 8 bases between the two ends. The CDR3 loop is CAISSGMNTEAFF. As DNA, the CDR3 is TGTGCCATCAGCTCCGGGATGAACACTGAAGCTTTCTTT.

This clonotype was observed a single time. One base away lies a much larger clone, so this may be a sequencing read error. This chain uses TRBV20-1 with TRBJ2-5; D remains ambiguous. Trimming took 6 bases from V and 0 from J, leaving 5 bases between them. This CDR3 contains 11 residues. The germline V gene encodes CDR1 DFQATT and CDR2 SNEGSKA (reference sequence). As DNA, the CDR3 is TGCAGTGCCCAGTACCAAGAGACCCAGTACTTC. This codes for CSAQYQETQYF.

J is TRBJ2-4 and V is TRBV10-3; D is unclear. Trimming left V 3 bases short and J 3 bases short, with 6 bases between. Germline V gene data show CDR1 as ENHRY and CDR2 as SYGVKD. The length of the CDR3 is 13 residues. CDR3 bases: TGTGCCATCAGTGAAGACATCAAAAACATTCAGTACTTC. Amino acids: CAISEDIKNIQYF.

This clonotype was seen repeatedly, ten times or more. The V call is TRBV2, the J call TRBJ2-3; no reliable D call. Germline assignment: CDR1 SNHLY and CDR2 FYNNEI. CDR3 length: 13 amino acids. The V end lost 6 bases, the J end lost 6 bases, and 13 bases lay between the germline ends. DNA of the CDR3: TGTGCCAGCAGCACCGGAGAGAGGGATACGCAGTATTTT. It is translated as CASSTGERDTQYF.

This clonotype showed up just a few times. The chain is built from TRBV12-5 and TRBJ1-5, with D uncertain. The CDR3 loop spans 17 amino acids. Trimming left V 0 bases short and J 5 bases short, with 17 bases between. Germline CDR1 and CDR2: LGHNT and FRNRAP. CDR3: CASGLVAGRLRDQPQHF. CDR3 DNA sequence: TGTGCTAGTGGTTTGGTAGCTGGGAGACTGCGGGATCAGCCCCAGCATTTT.

The chain recombines TRBV20-1 with TRBJ2-1; 9 bases are shared with TRBD2. After removal of 1 base from V and 8 bases from J, the junction contained 18 bases not matched to a gene. The CDR3 is 18 amino acids. Germline CDR1 and CDR2: DFQATT and SNEGSKA (reference sequence). The CDR3 region is CSARVWKGAGLAWDEQFF. Here the CDR3 DNA reads TGCAGTGCTAGAGTGTGGAAGGGGGCAGGACTAGCGTGGGATGAGCAGTTCTTC.

This clonotype was counted at least ten times. This rearrangement joins TRBV29-1 to TRBJ2-7, with a weak D call TRBD2 (6 bases). V was shortened by 5 bases and J by 3 bases, with 8 bases between the two germline ends. This CDR3 contains 11 residues. Per germline, CDR1 SQVTM and CDR2 ANQGSEA. DNA of the CDR3: TGCAGCGTTAGGGACTTCTACGAGCAGTACTTC. It specifies CSVRDFYEQYF.

The chain employs TRBV12-3 or TRBV12-4 and TRBJ1-2; D not resolved. Trimming left V 5 bases short and J 8 bases short, with 18 bases between. The CDR3 has 14 residues. CDR3 nucleotides: TGTGCCAGCAGTCCAGAGGCCCCCCGGGGAGGCTACACCTTC. Its protein is CASSPEAPRGGYTF.

DNA for the CDR3: TGTGCCAGCAGCCCTCGGGAGCGAACTTCCTACGAGCAGTACTTC. Amino acids: CASSPRERTSYEQYF. The chain carries TRBV7-9 and TRBJ2-7, with D possibly matching TRBD2 (6 bases). V was shortened by 5 bases and J by 1 base, with 15 bases between the two germline ends. Germline V CDR1 and CDR2: SEHNR, FQNEAQ (reference sequence). This CDR3 spans 15 amino acids.